This T cell receptor beta chain was observed in a study of technical replicates of blood from a few donors. Repertoires were generated with immunoSEQ multiplex PCR, while TCRdb's copy carries only in-frame clones and drops some. Of approximately 75,000 clones listed, 75% to 85% are singletons. Germline CDR1 is KGHSH and CDR2 is LQKENI. Trimming left V 6 bases short and J 0 bases short, with 12 bases between. CDR3 length: 15 residues. This clone was seen a few times. The sequence derives from a human donor in good health. Some clones in this sample may be carry-over from other donors' samples. V and J are TRBV18 and TRBJ1-5; D unclear. Sequencing input: PBMCs. CDR3 nucleotide sequence: TGTGCCAGCTCCCCGCTTGAGAGTAGCAATCAGCCCCAGCATTTT. This codes for CASSPLESSNQPQHF.